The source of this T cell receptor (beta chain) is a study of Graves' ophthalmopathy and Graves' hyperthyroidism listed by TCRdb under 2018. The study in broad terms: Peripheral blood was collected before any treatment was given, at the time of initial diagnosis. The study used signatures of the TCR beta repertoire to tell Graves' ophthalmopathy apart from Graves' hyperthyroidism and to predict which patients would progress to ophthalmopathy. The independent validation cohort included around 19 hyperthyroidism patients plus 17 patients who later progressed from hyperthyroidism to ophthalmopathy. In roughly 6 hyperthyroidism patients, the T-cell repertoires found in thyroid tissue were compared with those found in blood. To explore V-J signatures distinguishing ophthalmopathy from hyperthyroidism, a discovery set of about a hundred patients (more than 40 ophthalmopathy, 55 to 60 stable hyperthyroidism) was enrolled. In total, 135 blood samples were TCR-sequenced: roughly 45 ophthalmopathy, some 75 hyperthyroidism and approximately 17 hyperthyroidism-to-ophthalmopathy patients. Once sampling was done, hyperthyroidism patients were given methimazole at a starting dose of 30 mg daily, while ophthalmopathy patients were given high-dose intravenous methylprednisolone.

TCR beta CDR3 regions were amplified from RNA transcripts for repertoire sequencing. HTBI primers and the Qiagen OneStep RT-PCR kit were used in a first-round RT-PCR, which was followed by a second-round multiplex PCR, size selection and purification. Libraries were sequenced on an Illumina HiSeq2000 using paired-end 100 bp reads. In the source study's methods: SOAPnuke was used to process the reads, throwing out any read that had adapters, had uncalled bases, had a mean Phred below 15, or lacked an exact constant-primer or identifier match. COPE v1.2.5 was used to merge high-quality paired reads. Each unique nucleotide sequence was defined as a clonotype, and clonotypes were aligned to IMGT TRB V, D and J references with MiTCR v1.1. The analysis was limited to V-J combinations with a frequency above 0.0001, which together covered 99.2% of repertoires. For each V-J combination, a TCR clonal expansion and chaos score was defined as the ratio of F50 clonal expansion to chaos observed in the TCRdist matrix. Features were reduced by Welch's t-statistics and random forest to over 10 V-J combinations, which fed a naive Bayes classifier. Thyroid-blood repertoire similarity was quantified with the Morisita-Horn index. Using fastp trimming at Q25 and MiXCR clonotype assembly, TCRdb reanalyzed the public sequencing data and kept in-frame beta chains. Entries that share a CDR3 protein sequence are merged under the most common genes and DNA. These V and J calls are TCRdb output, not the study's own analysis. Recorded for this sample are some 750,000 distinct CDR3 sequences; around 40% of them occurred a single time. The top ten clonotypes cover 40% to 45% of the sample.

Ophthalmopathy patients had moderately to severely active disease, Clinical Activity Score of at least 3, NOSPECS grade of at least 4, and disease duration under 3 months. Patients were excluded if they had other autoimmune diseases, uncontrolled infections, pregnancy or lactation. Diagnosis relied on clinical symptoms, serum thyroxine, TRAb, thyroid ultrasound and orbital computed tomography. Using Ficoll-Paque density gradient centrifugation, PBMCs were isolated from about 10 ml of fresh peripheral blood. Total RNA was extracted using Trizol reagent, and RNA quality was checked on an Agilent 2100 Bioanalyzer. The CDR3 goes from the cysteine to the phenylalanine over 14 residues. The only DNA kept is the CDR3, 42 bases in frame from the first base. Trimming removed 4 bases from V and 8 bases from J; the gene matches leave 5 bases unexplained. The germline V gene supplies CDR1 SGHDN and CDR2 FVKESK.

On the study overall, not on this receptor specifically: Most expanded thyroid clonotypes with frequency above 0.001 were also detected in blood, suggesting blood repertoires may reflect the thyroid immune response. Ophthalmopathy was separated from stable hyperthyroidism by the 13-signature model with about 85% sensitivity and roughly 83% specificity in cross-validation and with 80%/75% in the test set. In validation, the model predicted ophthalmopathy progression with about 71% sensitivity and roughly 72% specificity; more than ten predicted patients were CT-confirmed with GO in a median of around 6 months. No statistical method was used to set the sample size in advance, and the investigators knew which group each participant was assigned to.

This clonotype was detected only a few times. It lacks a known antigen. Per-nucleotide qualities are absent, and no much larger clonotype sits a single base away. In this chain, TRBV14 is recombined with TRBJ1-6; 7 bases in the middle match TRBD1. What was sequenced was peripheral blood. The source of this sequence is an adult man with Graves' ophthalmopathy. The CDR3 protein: CASSLRQGYSPLHF. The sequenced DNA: TGTGCCAGCAGCCTACGACAGGGTTATTCACCCCTCCACTTT.